The present TCR beta chain was sequenced within a study of T cell repertoires in cytomegalovirus infection. Study-wide context: Public TCR beta signatures indicated both CMV infection and matching HLA type.

TCRdb fed the reads into MiXCR, producing one record per CDR3 protein. The data show hundreds of thousands of distinct CDR3 sequences, about 9.1% seen once. Germline V gene data show CDR1 as SGHTA and CDR2 as FQGNSA. Trimming removed 5 bases from V and 6 bases from J; junction bases left unmatched: 11. The CDR3 loop spans 15 amino acids. This clonotype was found many times. Antigen unknown. Study-level results: The study identified carriers of CMV plus the relevant HLA from cumulative public TCR beta family frequency. Dominating the ex vivo response were TCR beta clonotypes that were CMV-specific and HLA-C-restricted.

The receptor's source is a human donor in good health (CMV status not recorded). Some clones in this sample may be carry-over from other donors' samples. The chain carries TRBV7-2 and TRBJ2-7; 9 bases are a match to TRBD1. Input material: PBMCs. DNA for the CDR3: TGTGCCAGCAGCACAACCCCGGGACAGGGAACCGAGCAGTACTTC. Residues: CASSTTPGQGTEQYF.